This TCR beta chain derives from a study of T cell clonality in common variable immunodeficiency. Study-wide points: What drives increased CVID clonality needs T cell subpopulation sequencing. Fewer TCRbeta clones were shared among CVID subjects than controls.

This clone was observed at least ten times. Antigen: not known. The read is 3 residues too short to cover the CDR3 end, so that end is filled in from the germline J gene. Germline CDR1 is KGHSH and CDR2 is LQKENI. There are 13 residues in the CDR3. The V end lost 6 bases, the J end lost 8 bases, and 14 bases lay between the germline ends. Repertoires were generated with immunoSEQ multiplex PCR, while TCRdb's copy carries only in-frame clones and drops some. The repertoire consists of fewer than 40,000 clones, none detected only once. Donors gave 5 to 8 ml heparinized peripheral whole blood. The genes are TRBV18 and TRBJ2-1, with a tentative D call TRBD1 (5 bases). Sequencing was performed on peripheral blood mononuclear cells. This sequence originates from a person between 18 and 75 years old in good health. The CDR3 region is CASSWTKGDEQFF. Incomplete CDR3 DNA: TGTGCCAGCTCGTGGACCAAAGGGGATGAG.